This TCR beta chain emerged from a study of shared clonotypes between healthy human individuals. Study context: For every donor, three CD4 naive, three CD4 memory, two CD8 naive and one CD8 memory plates were used.

General study points: Shared clonotypes: approximately 4.5% naive CD4, under 4% naive CD8, around 2.4% memory CD4, more than 0.3% memory CD8.

Note on this clone: The target antigen is unknown.

Produced via immunoSEQ multiplex PCR; TCRdb's table is partial and in-frame only. The sample shows about 1 million clones, about 76% of them seen only once. The donors, all of them Caucasian adults, lived in Nashville, Tennessee. The CDR3 has 16 residues. Germline CDR1 LGHNA, CDR2 YSLEER. The ends lost 3 bases at V and 3 bases at J; junction bases unmatched: 7. Sequencing was performed on memory CD4+ T cells sorted from blood. Described subset: CD45RA-negative fraction. The chain links TRBV4-3 to TRBJ1-4, with TRBD1 identical over 7 bases. This receptor was obtained from a man aged 18 to 30 in good health. CDR3 residues: CASSHHRGGPNEKLFF. The CDR3 nucleotides are TGCGCCAGCAGCCATCACAGGGGTGGGCCTAATGAAAAACTGTTTTTT.